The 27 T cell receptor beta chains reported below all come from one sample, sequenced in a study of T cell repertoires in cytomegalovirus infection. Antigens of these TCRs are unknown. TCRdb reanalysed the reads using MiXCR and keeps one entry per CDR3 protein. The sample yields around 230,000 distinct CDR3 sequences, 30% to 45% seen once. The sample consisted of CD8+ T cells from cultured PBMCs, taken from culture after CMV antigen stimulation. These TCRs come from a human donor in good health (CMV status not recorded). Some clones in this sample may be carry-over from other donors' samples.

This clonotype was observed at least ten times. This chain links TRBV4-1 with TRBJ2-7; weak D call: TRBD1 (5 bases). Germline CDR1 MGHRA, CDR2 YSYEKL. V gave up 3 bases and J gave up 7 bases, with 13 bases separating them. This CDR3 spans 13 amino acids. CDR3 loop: CASSHLMGLEQYF. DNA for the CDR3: TGCGCCAGCAGCCACCTTATGGGGCTGGAGCAGTACTTC.

The chain's CDR3 is CATAGSPTYEQYF. The CDR3 DNA is TGTGCCACCGCGGGGTCACCGACCTACGAGCAGTACTTC. V usage is TRBV19 and J usage is TRBJ2-7, with D maybe TRBD2 (6 bases). The CDR3 extends over 13 amino acids. Germline V CDR1 and CDR2: LNHDA, SQIVND (reference sequence). The V end lost 10 bases, the J end lost 2 bases, and 15 bases lay between the germline ends.

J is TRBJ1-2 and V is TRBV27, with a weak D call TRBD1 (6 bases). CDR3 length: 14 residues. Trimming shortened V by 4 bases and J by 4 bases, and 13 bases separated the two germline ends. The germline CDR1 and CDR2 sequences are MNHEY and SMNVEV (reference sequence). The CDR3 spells CASSSYREGYGYTF. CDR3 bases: TGTGCCAGCAGTTCTTACAGGGAGGGCTATGGCTACACCTTC.

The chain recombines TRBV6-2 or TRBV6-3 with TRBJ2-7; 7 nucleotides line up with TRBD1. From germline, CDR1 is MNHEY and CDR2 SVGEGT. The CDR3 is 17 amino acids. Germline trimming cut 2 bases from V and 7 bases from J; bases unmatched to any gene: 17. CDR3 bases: TGTGCCAGCAGTTACCGGAGGACAGGATCACTGCTGGTGGAGCAGTACTTC. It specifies CASSYRRTGSLLVEQYF.

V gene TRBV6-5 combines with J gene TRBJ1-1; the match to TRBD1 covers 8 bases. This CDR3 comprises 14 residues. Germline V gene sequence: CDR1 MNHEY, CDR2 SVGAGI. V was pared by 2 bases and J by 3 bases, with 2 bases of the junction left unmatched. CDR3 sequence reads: CASSYRTGYTEAFF. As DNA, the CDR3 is TGTGCCAGCAGTTACAGGACAGGGTACACTGAAGCTTTCTTT.

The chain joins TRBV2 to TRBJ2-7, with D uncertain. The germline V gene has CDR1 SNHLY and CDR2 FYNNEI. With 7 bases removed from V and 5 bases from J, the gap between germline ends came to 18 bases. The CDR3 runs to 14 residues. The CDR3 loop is CASIGIINDHEQYF. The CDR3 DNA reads TGTGCCAGCATTGGGATAATCAACGACCACGAGCAGTACTTC.

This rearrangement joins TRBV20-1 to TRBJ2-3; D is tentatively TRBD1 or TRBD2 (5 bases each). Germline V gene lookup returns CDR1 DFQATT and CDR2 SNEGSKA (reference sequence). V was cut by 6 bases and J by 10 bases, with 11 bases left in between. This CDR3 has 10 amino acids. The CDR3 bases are TGCAGTGCGCCGGGACCGGCGCAGTATTTT. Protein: CSAPGPAQYF.

The CDR3 DNA sequence: TGTGCCAGCAGCTTATCGTCGGCCTCGGGGACGCAGTATTTT. Its protein is CASSLSSASGTQYF. The chain carries TRBV7-9 and TRBJ2-3; perhaps TRBD2 as D (5 bases). The germline gives CDR1 SEHNR, CDR2 FQNEAQ (reference sequence). This CDR3 contains 14 residues. V dropped 2 bases and J dropped 9 bases, with 15 bases sitting between them.

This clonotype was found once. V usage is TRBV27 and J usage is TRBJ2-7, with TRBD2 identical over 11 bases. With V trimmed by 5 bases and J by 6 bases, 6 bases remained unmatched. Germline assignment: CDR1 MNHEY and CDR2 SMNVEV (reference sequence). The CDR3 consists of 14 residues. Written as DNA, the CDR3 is TGTGCCAGCAGTAAGGGTCTAGCGGGAGGCGAGCAGTACTTC. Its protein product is CASSKGLAGGEQYF.

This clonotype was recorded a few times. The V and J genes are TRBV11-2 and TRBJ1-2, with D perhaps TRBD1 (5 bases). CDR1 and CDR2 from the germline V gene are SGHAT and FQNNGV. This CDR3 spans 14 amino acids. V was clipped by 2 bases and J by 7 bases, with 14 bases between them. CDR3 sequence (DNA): TGTGCCAGCAGCTTAAACGGGCCGGGGGGTGGCTACACCTTC. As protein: CASSLNGPGGGYTF.

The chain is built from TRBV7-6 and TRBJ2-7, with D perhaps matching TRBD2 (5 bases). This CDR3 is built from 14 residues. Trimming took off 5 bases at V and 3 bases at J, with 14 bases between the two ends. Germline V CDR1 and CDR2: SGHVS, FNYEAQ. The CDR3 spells CASSTPGKDYEQYF. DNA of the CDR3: TGTGCCAGCAGCACCCCGGGAAAAGACTACGAGCAGTACTTC.

The CDR3 is CSVVQGKQYF. For the CDR3, the DNA is TGCAGCGTTGTACAGGGAAAGCAGTACTTC. This sequence joins TRBV29-1 and TRBJ2-7; D might be TRBD1 (6 bases). V lost 4 bases, J lost 8 bases, and 9 bases lay in between. The CDR3 runs 10 residues. CDR1 is SQVTM, CDR2 ANQGSEA, per germline.

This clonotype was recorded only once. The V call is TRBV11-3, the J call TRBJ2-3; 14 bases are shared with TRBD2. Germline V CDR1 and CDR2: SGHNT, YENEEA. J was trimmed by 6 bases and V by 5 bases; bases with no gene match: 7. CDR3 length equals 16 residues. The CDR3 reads CASSLGLAGELDTQYF. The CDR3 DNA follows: TGTGCCAGCAGCCTGGGACTAGCGGGAGAATTGGATACGCAGTATTTT.

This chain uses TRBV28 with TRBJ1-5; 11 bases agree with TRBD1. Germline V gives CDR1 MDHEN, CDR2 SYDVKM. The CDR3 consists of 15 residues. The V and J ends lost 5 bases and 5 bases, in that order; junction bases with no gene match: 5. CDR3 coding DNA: TGTGCCAGCAGTCCAGGGACAGGGGGATATCAGCCCCAGCATTTT. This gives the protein CASSPGTGGYQPQHF.

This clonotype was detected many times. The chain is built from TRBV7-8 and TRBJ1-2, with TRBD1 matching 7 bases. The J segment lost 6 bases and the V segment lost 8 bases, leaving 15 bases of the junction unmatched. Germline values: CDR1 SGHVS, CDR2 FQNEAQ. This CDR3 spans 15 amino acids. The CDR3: CASSTGKLTLDGYTF. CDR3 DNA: TGTGCCAGCTCGACAGGGAAGTTGACTTTGGATGGCTACACCTTC.

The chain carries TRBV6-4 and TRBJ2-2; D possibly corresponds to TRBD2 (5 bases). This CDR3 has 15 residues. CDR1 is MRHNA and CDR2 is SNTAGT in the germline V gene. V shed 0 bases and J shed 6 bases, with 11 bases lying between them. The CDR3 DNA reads TGTGCCAGCAGTGACTCGAGGGAAATACCCGGGGAGCTGTTTTTT. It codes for CASSDSREIPGELFF.

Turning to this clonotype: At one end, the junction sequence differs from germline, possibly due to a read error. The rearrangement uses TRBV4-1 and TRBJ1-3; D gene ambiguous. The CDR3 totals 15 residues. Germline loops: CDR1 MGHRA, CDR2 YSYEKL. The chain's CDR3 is CASSRGVFAGNTIYF. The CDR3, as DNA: TGTGCCAGCAGCCGGGGAGTTTTCGCTGGAAACACCATATATTTT.

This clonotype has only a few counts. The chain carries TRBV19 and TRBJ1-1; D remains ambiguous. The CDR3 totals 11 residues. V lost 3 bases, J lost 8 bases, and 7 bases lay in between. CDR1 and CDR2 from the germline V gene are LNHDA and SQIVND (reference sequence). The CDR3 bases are TGTGCCAGTAGTATTGGAGGGGAAGCTTTCTTT. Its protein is CASSIGGEAFF.

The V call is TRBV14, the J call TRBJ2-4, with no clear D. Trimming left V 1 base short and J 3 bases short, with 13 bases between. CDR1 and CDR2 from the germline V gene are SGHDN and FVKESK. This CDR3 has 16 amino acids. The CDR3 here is CASSQVRTDNKNIQYF. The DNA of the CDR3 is TGTGCCAGCAGCCAAGTTCGGACGGATAACAAAAACATTCAGTACTTC.

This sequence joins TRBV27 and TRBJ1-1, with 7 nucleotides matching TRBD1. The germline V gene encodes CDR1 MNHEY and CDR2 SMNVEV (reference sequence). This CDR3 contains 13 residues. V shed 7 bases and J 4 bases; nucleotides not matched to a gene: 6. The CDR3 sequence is CASKSGTVTEAFF. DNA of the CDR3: TGTGCCAGCAAATCCGGGACAGTCACTGAAGCTTTCTTT.

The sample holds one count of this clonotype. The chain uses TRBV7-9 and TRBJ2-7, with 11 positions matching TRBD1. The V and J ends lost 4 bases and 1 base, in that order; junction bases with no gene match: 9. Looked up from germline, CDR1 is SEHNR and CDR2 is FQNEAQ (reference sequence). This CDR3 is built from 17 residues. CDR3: CASSYWDRGFHSYEQYF. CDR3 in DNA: TGTGCCAGCAGCTACTGGGACAGGGGGTTTCATTCCTACGAGCAGTACTTC.

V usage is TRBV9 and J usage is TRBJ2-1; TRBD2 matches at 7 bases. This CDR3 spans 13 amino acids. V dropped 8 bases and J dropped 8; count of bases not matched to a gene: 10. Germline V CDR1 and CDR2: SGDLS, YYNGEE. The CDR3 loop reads CASGGLLRDEQFF. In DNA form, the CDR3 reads TGTGCCAGTGGGGGACTACTCCGGGATGAGCAGTTCTTC.

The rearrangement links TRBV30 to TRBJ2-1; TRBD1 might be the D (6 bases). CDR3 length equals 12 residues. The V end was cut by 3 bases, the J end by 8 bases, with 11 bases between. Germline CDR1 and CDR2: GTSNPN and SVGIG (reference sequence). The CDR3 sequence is CAWRGQDYEQFF. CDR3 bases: TGTGCCTGGAGGGGACAAGACTATGAGCAGTTCTTC.

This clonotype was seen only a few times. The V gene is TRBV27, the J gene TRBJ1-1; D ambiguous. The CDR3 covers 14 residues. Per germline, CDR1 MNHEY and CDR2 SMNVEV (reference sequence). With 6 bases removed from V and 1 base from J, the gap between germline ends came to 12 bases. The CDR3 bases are TGTGCCAGCAGCCCAAACAGTCAGAACACTGAAGCTTTCTTT. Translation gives CASSPNSQNTEAFF.

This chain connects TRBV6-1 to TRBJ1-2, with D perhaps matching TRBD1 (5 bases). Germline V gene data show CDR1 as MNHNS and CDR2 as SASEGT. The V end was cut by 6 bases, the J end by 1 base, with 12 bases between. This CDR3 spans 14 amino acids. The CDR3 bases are TGTGCCAGCAGCTCGGGGCAGTTTAACTATGGCTACACCTTC. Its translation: CASSSGQFNYGYTF.

CDR3 residues: CASSPSAGSYEQYF. Here the CDR3 DNA reads TGTGCCAGCAGCCCCTCAGCAGGCTCCTACGAGCAGTACTTC. This rearrangement joins TRBV7-9 to TRBJ2-7; D not certain. Germline V CDR1 and CDR2: SEHNR, FQNEAQ (reference sequence). The CDR3 spans 14 residues. The V end was cut by 5 bases, the J end by 0 bases, with 11 bases between.

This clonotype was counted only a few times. The CDR3 sequence: CASSRGYGYTF. The CDR3 nucleotides are TGTGCCAGTAGCCGAGGCTATGGCTACACCTTC. The gene calls are TRBV19 and TRBJ1-2, with unresolved D. Germline values: CDR1 LNHDA, CDR2 SQIVND (reference sequence). This CDR3 is built from 11 residues. V dropped 6 bases and J dropped 4 bases, with 6 bases sitting between them.